This T cell receptor beta chain was captured in a study of cytomegalovirus exposure and HLA in healthy donors. Clones were sequenced by immunoSEQ multiplex PCR, and TCRdb holds only the in-frame ones, with some missing. The profile shows some 200,000 clones, over 80% of them singletons. Regarding this clone: Its antigen remains unknown.

General study results and limits: The study flagged about 150 TCR beta chains as cytomegalovirus-associated. The classifier was said to identify cytomegalovirus status with high specificity and sensitivity. Most observed TCR sequences were rare, whereas some public TCRs were detected in many donors. It was found in a later analysis that first-cohort TCR clusters tended to co-occur in the roughly 120 validation repertoires.

V was shortened by 1 base and J by 4 bases, with 12 bases between the two germline ends. Germline values: CDR1 LNHDA, CDR2 SQIVND (reference sequence). The CDR3 is 15 residues long. Sequencing was done on a sample of PBMCs. This receptor was taken from a woman under 30 in good health and CMV-seronegative. The J gene is TRBJ2-3, the V gene TRBV19; TRBD2 is a possible D gene (5 bases). CDR3 in DNA: TGTGCCAGTAGTATAGCCGGACTGCGGGCAGATACGCAGTATTTT. The encoded protein is CASSIAGLRADTQYF.